This TCR beta chain came from a study of cytomegalovirus exposure and HLA in healthy donors. Study as a whole: Researchers found that roughly 77% of 300 to 450 genotyped donors fell within the Caucasian-associated ancestry cluster.

In the PCR, 60 Vbeta and 13 Jbeta primers were used. The repertoire was sequenced with immunoSEQ multiplex PCR; TCRdb's copy has only in-frame clones and lacks some. The table lists some 130,000 clones, around 80% of them singletons. The CDR3 has 16 amino acids. The germline V and J ends were trimmed by 5 bases and 6 bases, with 17 bases remaining between them. Germline V gene lookup returns CDR1 SGHAT and CDR2 FQDESV (reference sequence). The TCR sequence derives from a man aged 40-55 years in good health and CMV-seropositive. This chain joins TRBV11-1 and TRBJ1-6; possible D gene TRBD1, 5 bases. Sequences were obtained from PBMCs. The CDR3 sequence is CASSISPGRSNSPLHF. The DNA for the CDR3 is TGTGCCAGCAGCATCAGCCCAGGGCGAAGTAATTCACCCCTCCACTTT.